This entry describes one T cell receptor beta chain. The sample is drawn from a study of blood T cell repertoires in COVID-19. As for the study in general: COVID-19 samples collected from the United States, Italy and Spain covered acute and convalescent phases.

This CDR3 is built from 15 residues. V gave up 4 bases and J gave up 0 bases, with 13 bases separating them. CDR1 SGHDT and CDR2 YYEEEE come from the germline V gene. Generated by immunoSEQ multiplex PCR, the TCRdb table keeps only in-frame clones and is missing some. Of about 35,000 clones listed, under 90% are singletons. The TCR was taken from a middle-aged man with acute or convalescent COVID-19. The sample consisted of peripheral blood. This chain joins TRBV5-6 and TRBJ1-1; perhaps TRBD1 as D (6 bases). CDR3: CASSPVTGLNTEAFF. Written as DNA, the CDR3 is TGTGCCAGCAGCCCAGTAACAGGGCTGAACACTGAAGCTTTCTTT.